This T cell receptor (beta chain) was recorded in a study of blood T cell repertoires in COVID-19. The data were produced by immunoSEQ multiplex PCR, yet TCRdb's version contains in-frame clones alone and is incomplete. The table lists 200,000 to 300,000 clones, 75% to 90% of them singletons, with roughly 7.8% in the top ten. Germline V CDR1 and CDR2: ENHRY, SYGVKD. This CDR3 contains 15 residues. V lost 3 bases to trimming and J lost 6 bases; unmatched junction nucleotides: 7. The chain is built from TRBV10-3 and TRBJ2-1, with 8 bases aligning to TRBD2. The sequence was obtained from a man between 60 and 75 years old who had recovered from COVID-19. The sequencing input was peripheral blood. As DNA, the CDR3 is TGTGCCATCAGTGACCCTTTCGGGGGGGTCAATGAGCAGTTCTTC. It encodes CAISDPFGGVNEQFF.